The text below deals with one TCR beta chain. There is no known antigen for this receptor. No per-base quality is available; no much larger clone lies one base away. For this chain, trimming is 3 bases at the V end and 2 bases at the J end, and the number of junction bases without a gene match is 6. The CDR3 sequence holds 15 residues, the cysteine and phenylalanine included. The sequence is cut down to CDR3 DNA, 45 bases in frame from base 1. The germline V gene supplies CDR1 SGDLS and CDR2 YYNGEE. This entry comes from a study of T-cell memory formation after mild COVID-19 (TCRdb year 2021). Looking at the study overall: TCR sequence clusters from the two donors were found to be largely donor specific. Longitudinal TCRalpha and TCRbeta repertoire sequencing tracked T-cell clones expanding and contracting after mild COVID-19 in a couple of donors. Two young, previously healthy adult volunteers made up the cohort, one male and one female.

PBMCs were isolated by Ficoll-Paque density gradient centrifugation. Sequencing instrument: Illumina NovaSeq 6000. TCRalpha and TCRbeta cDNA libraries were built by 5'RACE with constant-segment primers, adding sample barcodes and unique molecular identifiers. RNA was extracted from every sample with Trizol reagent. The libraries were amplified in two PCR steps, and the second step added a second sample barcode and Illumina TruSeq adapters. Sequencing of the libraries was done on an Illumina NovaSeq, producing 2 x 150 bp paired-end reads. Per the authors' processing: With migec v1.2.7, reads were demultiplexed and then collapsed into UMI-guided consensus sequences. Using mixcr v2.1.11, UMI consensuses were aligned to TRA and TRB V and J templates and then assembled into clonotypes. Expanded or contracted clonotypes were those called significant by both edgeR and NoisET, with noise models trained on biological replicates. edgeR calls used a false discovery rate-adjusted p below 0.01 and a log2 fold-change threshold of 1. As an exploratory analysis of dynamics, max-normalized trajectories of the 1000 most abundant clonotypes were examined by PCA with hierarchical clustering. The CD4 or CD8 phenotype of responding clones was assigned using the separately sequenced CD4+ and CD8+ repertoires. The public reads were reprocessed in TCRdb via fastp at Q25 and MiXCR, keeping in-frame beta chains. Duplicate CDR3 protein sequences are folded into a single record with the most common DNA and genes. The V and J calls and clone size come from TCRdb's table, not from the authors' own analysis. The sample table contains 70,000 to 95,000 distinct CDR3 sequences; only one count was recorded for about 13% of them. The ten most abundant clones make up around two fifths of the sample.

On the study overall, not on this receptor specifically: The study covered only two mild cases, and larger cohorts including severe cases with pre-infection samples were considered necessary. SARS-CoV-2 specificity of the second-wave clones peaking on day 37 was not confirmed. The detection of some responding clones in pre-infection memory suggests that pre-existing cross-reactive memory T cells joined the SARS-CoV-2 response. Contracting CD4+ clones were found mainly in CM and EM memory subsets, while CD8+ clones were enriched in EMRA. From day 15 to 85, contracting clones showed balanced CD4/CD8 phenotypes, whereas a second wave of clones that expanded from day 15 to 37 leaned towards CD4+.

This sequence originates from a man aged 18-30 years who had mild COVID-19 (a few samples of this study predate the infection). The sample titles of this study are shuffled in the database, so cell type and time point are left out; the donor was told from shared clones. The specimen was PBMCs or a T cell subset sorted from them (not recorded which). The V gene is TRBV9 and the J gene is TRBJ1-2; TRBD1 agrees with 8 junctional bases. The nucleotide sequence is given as TGTGCCAGCAGCGCCTACAGGGGGACGAACTATGGCTACACCTTC. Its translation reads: CASSAYRGTNYGYTF.